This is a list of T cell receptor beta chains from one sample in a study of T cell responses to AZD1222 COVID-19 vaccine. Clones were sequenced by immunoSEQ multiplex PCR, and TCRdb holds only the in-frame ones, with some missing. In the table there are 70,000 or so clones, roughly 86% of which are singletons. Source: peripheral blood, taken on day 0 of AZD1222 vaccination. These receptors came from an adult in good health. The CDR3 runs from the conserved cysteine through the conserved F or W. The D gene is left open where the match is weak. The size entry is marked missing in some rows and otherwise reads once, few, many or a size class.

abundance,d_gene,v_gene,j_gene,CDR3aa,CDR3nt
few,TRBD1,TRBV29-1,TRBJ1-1,CSVRTGGTEAFF,TGCAGCGTCAGGACAGGGGGCACTGAAGCTTTCTTT
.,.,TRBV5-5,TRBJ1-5,CASSLDGHPSEPQHF,TGTGCCAGCAGCTTGGATGGACACCCCTCGGAGCCCCAGCATTTT
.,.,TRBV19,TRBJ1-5,CASSRQDYSNQPQHF,TGTGCCAGTAGTAGACAGGATTATAGCAATCAGCCCCAGCATTTT
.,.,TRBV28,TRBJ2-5,CASSRNRVGPETQYF,TGTGCCAGCAGCCGAAACAGGGTGGGTCCGGAGACCCAGTACTTC
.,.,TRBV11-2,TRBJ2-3,CASSWTDGPDTQYF,TGTGCCAGCAGCTGGACGGACGGACCAGATACGCAGTATTTT
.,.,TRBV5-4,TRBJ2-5,CASSPEVWGQETQYF,TGTGCCAGCAGCCCCGAGGTTTGGGGGCAAGAGACCCAGTACTTC
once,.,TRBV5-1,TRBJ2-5,CASSLTPHLEAETQYF,TGCGCCAGCAGCTTAACCCCCCATCTTGAGGCGGAGACCCAGTACTTC
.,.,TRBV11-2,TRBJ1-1,CASSLSTGGNTEAFF,TGTGCCAGCAGCCTTTCGACAGGAGGGAACACTGAAGCTTTCTTT
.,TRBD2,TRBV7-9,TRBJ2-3,CASSPRLAGGPGDTQYF,TGTGCCAGCAGCCCGAGACTAGCGGGAGGGCCTGGAGATACGCAGTATTTT
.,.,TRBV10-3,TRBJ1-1,CAISGAWGPSTEAFF,TGTGCCATCAGCGGGGCCTGGGGTCCTAGCACTGAAGCTTTCTTT
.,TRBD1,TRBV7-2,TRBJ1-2,CASSLGDRGIGGGYTF,TGTGCCAGCAGCTTAGGGGACAGGGGGATTGGAGGCGGCTACACCTTC
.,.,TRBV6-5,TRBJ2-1,CASSYESSYNEQFF,TGTGCCAGCAGTTACGAGAGCTCCTACAATGAGCAGTTCTTC
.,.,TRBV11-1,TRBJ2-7,CASSSGMGQYF,TGTGCCAGCAGCTCCGGCATGGGTCAGTACTTC
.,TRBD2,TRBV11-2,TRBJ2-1,CASSLGGGLASSEQFF,TGTGCCAGCAGCTTAGGCGGGGGACTAGCATCGAGCGAGCAGTTCTTC
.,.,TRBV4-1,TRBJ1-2,CASSPAFTGLNYGYTF,TGCGCCAGCAGCCCCGCTTTCACAGGCCTCAACTATGGCTACACCTTC
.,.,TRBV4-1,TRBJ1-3,CASSQGSSGNTIYF,TGCGCCAGCAGCCAAGGGAGCTCTGGAAACACCATATATTTT
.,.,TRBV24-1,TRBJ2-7,CATSRRHEQYF,TGTGCCACCAGTCGAAGGCACGAGCAGTACTTC
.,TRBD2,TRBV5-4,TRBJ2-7,CASKGGRNEQYF,TGTGCCAGCAAGGGAGGGAGAAACGAGCAGTACTTC
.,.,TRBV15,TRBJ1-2,CATSARVSAHTF,TGTGCCACCAGCGCCAGGGTTTCGGCCCACACCTTC
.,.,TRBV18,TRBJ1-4,CASSPPRATNEKLFF,TGTGCCAGCTCACCACCGAGGGCAACTAATGAAAAACTGTTTTTT
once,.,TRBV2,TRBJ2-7,CAIGARNAYEQYF,TGTGCCATAGGCGCCAGGAACGCCTACGAGCAGTACTTC
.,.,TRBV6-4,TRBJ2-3,CASSDSSRGGDTQYF,TGTGCCAGCAGTGACTCGAGTCGGGGCGGAGATACGCAGTATTTT
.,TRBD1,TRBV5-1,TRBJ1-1,CASTNWGTGNTEAFF,TGCGCCAGTACGAATTGGGGGACAGGTAACACTGAAGCTTTCTTT
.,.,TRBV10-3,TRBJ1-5,CAISDEGGNQPQHF,TGTGCCATCAGTGACGAGGGGGGCAATCAGCCCCAGCATTTT
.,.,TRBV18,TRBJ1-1,CASSPIVTLNTEAFF,TGTGCCAGCTCACCGATCGTAACCTTGAACACTGAAGCTTTCTTT
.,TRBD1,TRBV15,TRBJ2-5,CATSRVRQGAGETQYF,TGTGCCACCAGCAGAGTTCGCCAGGGGGCGGGAGAGACCCAGTACTTC
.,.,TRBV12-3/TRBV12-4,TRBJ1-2,CASRTGTGFGYTF,TGTGCCAGCAGAACCGGGACGGGTTTCGGCTACACCTTC
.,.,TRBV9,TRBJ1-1,CASSFGASTEAFF,TGTGCCAGCAGCTTTGGGGCTAGCACTGAAGCTTTCTTT
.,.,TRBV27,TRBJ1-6,CASSFGAPNSPLHF,TGTGCCAGCAGTTTCGGGGCCCCTAATTCACCCCTCCACTTT